This record concerns one T cell receptor beta chain sequence. Its antigen remains unknown. V was clipped by 7 bases and J by 4 bases; unmatched bases: 5. The CDR3 covers 12 residues. CDR1 is SQVTM and CDR2 is ANQGSEA in the germline V gene. Assay: immunoSEQ multiplex PCR; the TCRdb copy retains only in-frame clones and omits some. This table has 17,000 or so clones, over 90% appearing once. This sample was taken from a study of chemoradiotherapy in HPV16-positive cancers. Study results and caveats: The functional HPV-specific definition rests on just a couple of HPV16-positive patients.

The clonotype originates from a human donor with HPV-associated anogenital cancer. The chain is built from TRBV29-1 and TRBJ2-7, with 9 bases identical to TRBD1. The source was blood, collected from a patient who underwent chemoradiotherapy. DNA of the CDR3: TGCAGCGCAGGACAGGGGAGTTACGAGCAGTACTTC. As protein: CSAGQGSYEQYF.